This T cell receptor beta chain was observed in a study of regulatory T cells in long-lasting Graves disease. To make TCR beta libraries, researchers used iRepertoire HTBI primers and Arm-PCR of CDR3 regions. One entry per CDR3 protein results from TCRdb running MiXCR on the multiplex PCR reads. Among around 340,000 distinct CDR3 sequences listed, about 19% were seen once. The time point denotes: persistent/refractory GD, antithyroid drugs over 5 years with positive TRAb. There was RNA extracted from PBMCs, and the TCR library was made from it. This CDR3 is built from 14 residues. V was shortened by 4 bases and J by 4 bases, with 13 bases between the two germline ends. Germline V gene lookup returns CDR1 SQVTM and CDR2 ANQGSEA.

This chain connects TRBV29-1 to TRBJ2-2, with D perhaps TRBD2 (6 bases). Material: peripheral blood mononuclear cells (PBMCs), obtained when the disease was refractory, from a patient treated with antithyroid drugs. This TCR was recovered from a female donor with Graves disease. In nucleotides, the CDR3 is TGCAGCGTTGCTAGCGTCCTTGGCACCGGGGAGCTGTTTTTT. Its protein is CSVASVLGTGELFF.